This T cell receptor beta chain comes out of a study of Graves' ophthalmopathy and Graves' hyperthyroidism. Study outcomes and limitations: Cross-validated, the 13-signature model showed 87.88%/81.08% sensitivity/specificity, and 80%/75% in the test set.

Researchers took RNA transcripts and amplified TCR beta CDR3 regions from them. RT-PCR with HTBI primers came first, then second-round multiplex PCR. Each CDR3 protein gets one entry after TCRdb re-called the multiplex PCR reads with MiXCR. The sample comprises about 500,000 distinct CDR3 sequences, 35% to 45% of which are singletons, and about 4% rests with the top ten. New diagnoses, under 2 months' duration, and ages 18 to 65 characterized the hyperthyroidism patients. None of the included patients had other autoimmune diseases, uncontrolled infections, pregnancy or lactation, as these led to exclusion. This clonotype has a handful of counts. The antigen is not known. This could be a read error, since a much larger clone is one nucleotide away. Germline lookup yields CDR1 ENHRY and CDR2 SYGVKD. This CDR3 has 15 residues.

This receptor was identified in an adult man with Graves' hyperthyroidism. V is TRBV10-3 and J is TRBJ2-2, with 8 positions matching TRBD1. Source material: peripheral blood or thyroid tissue (not recorded which). This chain's CDR3 is CASSEPGGNTGELFF. The CDR3 nucleotides read TGTGCCAGCAGTGAACCAGGGGGCAACACCGGGGAGCTGTTTTTT.